This passage covers 30 T cell receptor beta chains from one sample sequenced in a study of Graves' ophthalmopathy and Graves' hyperthyroidism. TCR beta CDR3 regions were amplified from RNA transcripts. Following a first-round RT-PCR that used HTBI primers, a second-round multiplex PCR was carried out. Each CDR3 protein gets one entry after TCRdb re-called the multiplex PCR reads with MiXCR. This sample has about 480,000 distinct CDR3 sequences, with roughly 14% found just once. The material sequenced was blood. All receptors derive from a woman aged 30 to 39 with Graves' ophthalmopathy.

This clonotype was found many times. This chain joins TRBV19 and TRBJ2-5, with D possibly matching TRBD1 (5 bases). CDR3 length equals 14 residues. Deletions cut 1 base from V and 3 bases from J, with 9 bases between. CDR1 is LNHDA and CDR2 is SQIVND in the germline V gene (reference sequence). The CDR3 DNA follows: TGTGCCAGTAGTATAGGAGGCAGGGAAGAGACCCAGTACTTC. It specifies CASSIGGREETQYF.

This chain links TRBV6-2 or TRBV6-3 with TRBJ1-2; the D is unclear. V was shortened by 8 bases and J by 4 bases, with 14 bases between the two germline ends. Germline CDR1 MNHEY, CDR2 SVGEGT. The CDR3 length is 13 residues. For the CDR3, the DNA is TGTGCCAGCCCCCGGAGCGTAAGCTATGGCTACACCTTC. The encoded protein is CASPRSVSYGYTF.

As DNA, the CDR3 is TGTGCCAGCAGTGAAGGACAGGGCCCCAATCAGCCCCAGCATTTT. It translates to CASSEGQGPNQPQHF. V is TRBV2 and J is TRBJ1-5; 7 nucleotides line up with TRBD1. Germline CDR1 SNHLY, CDR2 FYNNEI. The length of the CDR3 is 15 residues. V shed 1 base, J shed 3 bases, and the junction held 3 bases outside the gene matches.

This clonotype was counted at least ten times. This sequence joins TRBV27 and TRBJ2-7; D unclear. V dropped 0 bases and J dropped 0 bases, with 6 bases sitting between them. The CDR3 totals 14 residues. CDR1 is MNHEY and CDR2 is SMNVEV in the germline V gene (reference sequence). This CDR3 is CASSLSPNSYEQYF. CDR3 nucleotide sequence: TGTGCCAGCAGTTTATCCCCCAACTCCTACGAGCAGTACTTC.

A word on this clonotype: A much larger clone differs by one base, so this may be a read error. The J gene is TRBJ2-5, the V gene TRBV20-1; TRBD2 matches at 9 bases. This CDR3 has 15 residues. Germline loops: CDR1 DFQATT, CDR2 SNEGSKA (reference sequence). CDR3 region: CSALGASGVLEIQYF. CDR3 nucleotide sequence: TGCAGTGCTCTAGGGGCTAGCGGGGTCCTTGAGATCCAGTACTTC.

This chain joins TRBV11-2 and TRBJ2-7; 8 nucleotides line up with TRBD2. Germline lookup yields CDR1 SGHAT and CDR2 FQNNGV. This CDR3 region has 18 residues. The trim removed 7 bases at V and 0 bases at J, leaving 17 bases unmatched. In DNA form, the CDR3 reads TGTGCCAGCAACCACCGGGGGGGATCCTCGGCTAGCTCCTACGAGCAGTACTTC. As protein: CASNHRGGSSASSYEQYF.

This clonotype has at least ten counts. This chain joins TRBV28 and TRBJ1-1; no clear D. Germline CDR1 MDHEN, CDR2 SYDVKM. This CDR3 comprises 18 residues. V lost 5 bases, J lost 1 base, and 23 bases lay in between. DNA for the CDR3: TGTGCCAGCAGTCCTATAGACCGCGCACCAATCTCGAACACTGAAGCTTTCTTT. It codes for CASSPIDRAPISNTEAFF.

This clonotype has at least ten counts. The rearrangement links TRBV6-5 to TRBJ1-1, with 12 bases aligning to TRBD1. The CDR3 extends over 15 amino acids. Trimming removed 2 bases from V and 3 bases from J; junction bases left unmatched: 1. Germline CDR1 reads MNHEY; CDR2 reads SVGAGI. The CDR3 nucleotides are TGTGCCAGCAGTTACGGGACAGGGGGCGACACTGAAGCTTTCTTT. Residues: CASSYGTGGDTEAFF.

This clonotype came up many times. The V call is TRBV6-2 or TRBV6-3, the J call TRBJ1-5, with 9 bases aligning to TRBD1. J lost 6 bases, V lost 2 bases, and 5 bases had no gene match. There are 15 residues in the CDR3. Germline V gene data show CDR1 as MNHEY and CDR2 as SVGEGT. This CDR3 is CASSYVGQGLQPQHF. CDR3 coding DNA: TGTGCCAGCAGTTACGTGGGACAGGGCCTTCAGCCCCAGCATTTT.

The chain joins TRBV12-3 or TRBV12-4 to TRBJ1-2; possibly TRBD1 for D (5 bases). CDR3 size: 15 residues. V was pared by 5 bases and J by 5 bases, with 18 bases between. This CDR3 is CASSTSGGYGYGYTF. CDR3 coding DNA: TGTGCCAGCAGTACCTCTGGGGGGTACGGGTATGGCTACACCTTC.

Turning to this clonotype: Its ends do not fully match the called genes, so a read error is possible. V usage is TRBV20-1 and J usage is TRBJ2-7; possibly TRBD2 for D (5 bases). The CDR3 sequence is 12 residues long. Per the germline V gene, CDR1 is DFQATT and CDR2 is SNEGSKA (reference sequence). Written as DNA, the CDR3 is TGCAGTGCCTCGGGGTCCGTATACGATCAGTACTTC. Amino acids: CSASGSVYDQYF.

This clonotype was seen many times. The chain joins TRBV15 to TRBJ2-7; 8 nucleotides match TRBD1. This CDR3 has 14 residues. From germline, CDR1 is LNHNV and CDR2 YYDKDF (reference sequence). Trimming at V came to 5 bases and at J to 2 bases, leaving 5 bases not matched to a gene. CDR3 nucleotides: TGTGCCACCAGCGAGGGACAGGAACCCTACGAGCAGTACTTC. Its protein product is CATSEGQEPYEQYF.

The chain recombines TRBV6-1 with TRBJ2-2; 8 positions match TRBD2. Germline loops: CDR1 MNHNS, CDR2 SASEGT. This CDR3 is built from 14 residues. With 6 bases clipped from V and 4 bases from J, the junction kept 4 bases outside the gene matches. The CDR3 sequence is CASRRSGGTGELFF. The CDR3 bases are TGTGCCAGCAGGCGAAGCGGGGGCACCGGGGAGCTGTTTTTT.

This clonotype was observed at least ten times. The rearrangement uses TRBV5-1 and TRBJ2-7; D ambiguous. The CDR3 contains 15 residues. Germline values: CDR1 SGHRS, CDR2 YFSETQ. V lost 1 base, J lost 5 bases, and 16 bases lay in between. As DNA, the CDR3 is TGCGCCAGCAGCTTGTCACTCAGAGTTGGCCACGAGCAGTACTTC. It translates to CASSLSLRVGHEQYF.

This clonotype showed up many times. J is TRBJ2-7 and V is TRBV20-1; a possible D gene is TRBD1 (5 bases). V was cut by 1 base and J by 2 bases, with 15 bases left in between. Germline CDR1 and CDR2: DFQATT and SNEGSKA (reference sequence). CDR3 length equals 15 residues. This chain's CDR3 is CSARGRQLGPYEQYF. As DNA, the CDR3 is TGCAGTGCTAGAGGACGTCAACTGGGGCCCTACGAGCAGTACTTC.

This clonotype was recorded at least ten times. The chain has TRBV5-5 and TRBJ2-5; 8 positions agree with TRBD1. The trim removed 3 bases at V and 5 bases at J, leaving 9 bases unmatched. The CDR3 is 15 residues long. CDR1 is SGHKS, CDR2 YYEKEE, per germline (reference sequence). The CDR3 DNA follows: TGTGCCAGCAGCTCCCCGGCAGGGGGCGGGGAGACCCAGTACTTC. Its protein is CASSSPAGGGETQYF.

In its sample, this clonotype was seen many times. This sequence joins TRBV6-5 and TRBJ2-7; TRBD1 agrees at 7 bases. CDR1 and CDR2 from the germline V gene are MNHEY and SVGAGI. The V segment lost 5 bases and the J segment 1 base; nucleotides outside the gene matches: 2. This CDR3 contains 13 residues. The CDR3 sequence: CASSRGQSYEQYF. In DNA, the CDR3 is TGTGCCAGCAGTAGGGGACAGTCCTACGAGCAGTACTTC.

Ten or more counts support this clonotype. The CDR3 sequence is CATEGATGELFF. CDR3 nucleotides: TGCGCCACCGAGGGGGCTACCGGGGAGCTGTTTTTT. The chain employs TRBV5-1 and TRBJ2-2; 7 bases align to TRBD1. V trimming: 9 bases; J trimming: 5 bases; junction bases outside the gene matches: 4. CDR1 is SGHRS, CDR2 YFSETQ, per germline. The CDR3 length is 12 residues. The entire variable domain, with the rest obtained from reference TRBV5-1 and TRBJ2-2, is as follows: KAGVTQTPRYLIKTRGQQVTLSCSPISGHRSVSWYQQTPGQGLQFLFEYFSETQRNKGNFPGRFSGRQFSNSRSEMNVSTLELGDSALYLCATEGATGELFFGEGSRLTVL.

The rearrangement links TRBV5-1 to TRBJ2-3, with D possibly TRBD2 on 6 matching bases. Germline CDR1 SGHRS, CDR2 YFSETQ. Trimming shortened V by 0 bases and J by 4 bases, and 12 bases separated the two germline ends. This CDR3 contains 15 residues. CDR3: CASSLARERADTQYF. For the CDR3, the DNA is TGCGCCAGCAGCTTGGCCCGGGAGCGGGCAGATACGCAGTATTTT.

This clonotype was seen repeatedly, ten times or more. The gene calls are TRBV5-1 and TRBJ1-1; no reliable D call. The CDR3 is 17 residues long. The V and J ends lost 3 bases and 0 bases respectively, with 18 bases between them. CDR1 and CDR2 from the germline V gene are SGHRS and YFSETQ. CDR3 residues: CASSSRIGMGMNTEAFF. The DNA of the CDR3 is TGCGCCAGCAGCTCAAGGATTGGGATGGGAATGAACACTGAAGCTTTCTTT.

This clonotype was counted many times. The chain recombines TRBV28 with TRBJ1-6; D not certain. The CDR3 runs to 16 residues. Trimming pared 6 bases from V and 3 bases from J, leaving 15 bases between. The germline CDR1 and CDR2 sequences are MDHEN and SYDVKM. The CDR3 coding sequence is TGTGCCAGCAGCCCCATCACCGGATACTATAATTCACCCCTCCACTTT. Amino acid sequence: CASSPITGYYNSPLHF.

There are many counts of this clonotype. The CDR3 here is CASNLQGLGYEQYF. In nucleotides, the CDR3 is TGTGCCAGCAACCTACAGGGACTCGGCTACGAGCAGTACTTC. This chain links TRBV28 with TRBJ2-7; D may correspond to TRBD1 or TRBD2 (6 bases each). V lost 7 bases and J lost 3, with 16 bases in between. The CDR3 extends over 14 amino acids. Germline CDR1 is MDHEN and CDR2 is SYDVKM.

This clonotype was seen a handful of times. CDR3 region: CASSAGGSSGANVLTF. The CDR3 DNA reads TGTGCCAGCAGTGCGGGGGGTTCCTCTGGGGCCAACGTCCTGACTTTC. The V call is TRBV11-1, the J call TRBJ2-6; TRBD2 agrees at 8 bases. The CDR3 covers 16 residues. Trimming removed 6 bases from V and 0 bases from J; junction bases left unmatched: 4. Germline V lookup: CDR1 SGHAT, CDR2 FQDESV (reference sequence).

Here the CDR3 DNA reads TGTGCCATCAGCCCGACCCTGGGGGAGCAGTACTTC. This sequence encodes CAISPTLGEQYF. This chain uses TRBV10-3 with TRBJ2-7; D is undetermined. Germline V gene sequence: CDR1 ENHRY, CDR2 SYGVKD. The V and J ends lost 6 bases and 7 bases respectively, with 13 bases between them. This CDR3 contains 12 residues.

At least ten counts were recorded for this clonotype. The CDR3 here is CASSPRVVGELFF. The DNA of the CDR3 is TGTGCCAGCAGCCCCAGGGTGGTCGGGGAGCTGTTTTTT. This chain links TRBV7-6 with TRBJ2-2; possibly TRBD1 for D (5 bases). Trimming took off 5 bases at V and 7 bases at J, with 11 bases between the two ends. The CDR3 consists of 13 residues. Germline V CDR1 and CDR2: SGHVS, FNYEAQ.

This clonotype was seen ten or more times. The J gene is TRBJ1-2, the V gene TRBV10-3; D perhaps matches TRBD1 (6 bases). The V gene's germline CDR1 is ENHRY and CDR2 SYGVKD. V lost 4 bases, J lost 9 bases, and 12 bases lay in between. The CDR3 consists of 12 residues. CDR3 in DNA: TGTGCCATCAGTGTGGAGGGGGGACGCTACACCTTC. As protein: CAISVEGGRYTF.

The chain combines TRBV6-2 or TRBV6-3 with TRBJ2-6; D ambiguous. Germline V gene data show CDR1 as MNHEY and CDR2 as SVGEGT. The CDR3 runs 18 residues. Trimming removed 6 bases at V and 0 bases at J, with 18 bases between. The CDR3 region is CASRQSRASYSGANVLTF. The CDR3 nucleotides read TGTGCCAGCAGACAAAGCCGTGCCAGCTACTCTGGGGCCAACGTCCTGACTTTC.

This clonotype was recorded many times. This chain links TRBV12-3 or TRBV12-4 with TRBJ1-1; D perhaps matches TRBD1 (6 bases). The V end lost 7 bases, the J end lost 3 bases, and 12 bases lay between the germline ends. This CDR3 comprises 13 residues. CDR3 residues: CASTGGADTEAFF. CDR3 DNA: TGTGCCAGCACCGGGGGGGCCGACACTGAAGCTTTCTTT.

This clonotype was counted many times. The chain has TRBV6-5 and TRBJ1-2, with D possibly matching TRBD1 (5 bases). Germline values: CDR1 MNHEY, CDR2 SVGAGI. The V gene lost 4 bases and the J gene lost 0 bases, with 9 bases spanning the gap. There are 14 residues in the CDR3. The chain's CDR3 is CASSWGPANYGYTF. CDR3 in DNA: TGTGCCAGCAGTTGGGGACCTGCTAACTATGGCTACACCTTC.

This rearrangement joins TRBV12-3 or TRBV12-4 to TRBJ1-6; possibly TRBD1 for D (6 bases). The CDR3 is made up of 16 amino acids. V lost 5 bases and J 7 bases, leaving 18 bases between the germline ends. CDR3 residues: CASSPHQGTGNSPLHF. The CDR3 DNA sequence: TGTGCCAGCAGTCCTCATCAGGGGACCGGAAATTCACCCCTCCACTTT.